A selection of T cell receptor beta chains follows, all from one sample in a study of CD8+CD57+ T cells in acquired aplastic anemia. TCRdb ran MiXCR on the reads and lists one entry per CDR3 protein. The sample records 400,000 to 500,000 distinct CDR3 sequences, under 80% being singletons. The sequencing sample was made of sorted CD4+, CD8+, or CD8+CD57+ T cells (not recorded which) from PBMCs. Source of these receptors: a human donor in good health, serving as a control. The CDR3 runs from the conserved cysteine through the conserved F or W. Each record gives: J gene, V gene, D gene, CDR3 protein. The D gene is left open where the match is weak.

TRBJ1-1 | TRBV19 | TRBD1 | CASSIDHSRGHLEAFF
TRBJ2-7 | TRBV7-9 | TRBD2 | CASSLGVLAGGEEQYF
TRBJ1-5 | TRBV15 | - | CAGVCRQPQHF
- | TRBV7-2 | - | CASSLGYGGPEQYF
TRBJ1-1 | TRBV19 | - | CASDMGHTEASF
TRBJ1-5 | TRBV6-1 | - | CASSGAVAHQPQHF
TRBJ2-5 | TRBV9 | - | CASSVAPLQETQYF
TRBJ2-1 | TRBV7-2 | - | CASSLAGLAEQFF
TRBJ1-3 | TRBV12-3/TRBV12-4 | - | CASSHSSGSGNTIYF
TRBJ2-5 | TRBV2 | - | CASMGASIQETQYF
TRBJ2-3 | TRBV19 | TRBD1 | CASSLNARGRDTQYF
TRBJ2-3 | TRBV12-3/TRBV12-4 | - | CASNPATAAANTQYF
TRBJ2-1 | TRBV20-1 | - | CSAPGRGEQFF